This T cell receptor beta chain appears in the sequencing data of a study of T cells after yellow fever vaccination. The sample holds many counts of this clonotype. This CDR3 spans 12 amino acids. V was clipped by 0 bases and J by 5 bases, with 4 bases between them. CDR1 is SGHAT, CDR2 FQNNGV, per germline. TCRdb called the 5' RACE reads again in MiXCR, with one record for every CDR3 protein. Here the sample spans 300,000 to 400,000 distinct CDR3 sequences, 8% to 10% being singletons. The TCR was taken from a man younger than 30 who received the YFV17D yellow fever vaccine. Sequences were derived from PBMCs, sampled on the day of the first yellow fever vaccination. The chain employs TRBV11-2 and TRBJ2-5; D unresolved. In DNA form, the CDR3 reads TGTGCCAGCAGCTTAGAACAGGAGACCCAGTACTTC. The encoded protein is CASSLEQETQYF.